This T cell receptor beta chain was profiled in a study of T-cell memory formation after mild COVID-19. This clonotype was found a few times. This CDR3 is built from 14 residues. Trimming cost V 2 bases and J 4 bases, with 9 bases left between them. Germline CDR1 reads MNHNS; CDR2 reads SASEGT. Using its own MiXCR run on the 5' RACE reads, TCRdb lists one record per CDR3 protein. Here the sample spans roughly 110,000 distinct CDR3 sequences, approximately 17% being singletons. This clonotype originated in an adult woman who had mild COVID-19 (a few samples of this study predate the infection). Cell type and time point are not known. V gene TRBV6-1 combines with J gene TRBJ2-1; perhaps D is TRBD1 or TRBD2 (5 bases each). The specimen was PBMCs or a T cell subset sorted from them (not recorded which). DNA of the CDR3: TGTGCCAGCAGTGAATTGGGACGGTACAATGAGCAGTTCTTC. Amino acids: CASSELGRYNEQFF.